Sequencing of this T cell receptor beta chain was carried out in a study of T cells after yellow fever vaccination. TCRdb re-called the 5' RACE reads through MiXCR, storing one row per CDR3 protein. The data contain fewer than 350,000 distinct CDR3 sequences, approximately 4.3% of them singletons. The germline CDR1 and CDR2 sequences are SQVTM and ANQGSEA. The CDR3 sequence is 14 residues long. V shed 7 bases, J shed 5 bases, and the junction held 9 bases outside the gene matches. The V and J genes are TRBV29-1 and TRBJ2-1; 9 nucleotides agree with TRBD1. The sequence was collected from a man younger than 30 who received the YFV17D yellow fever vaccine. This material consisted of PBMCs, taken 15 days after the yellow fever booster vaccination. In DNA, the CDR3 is TGCAGCGCACGAGGAGGGACAGGGAACAATGAGCAGTTCTTC. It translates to CSARGGTGNNEQFF.